These T cell receptor beta chains were read from a single sample in a study of cytomegalovirus exposure and HLA in healthy donors. Sequenced by immunoSEQ multiplex PCR; TCRdb stores in-frame clones only, minus some. The sample includes roughly 150,000 clones, just under 85% seen only once; the top ten take approximately 30%. The source material was PBMCs. Receptor source: a man younger than 45 in good health and CMV-seropositive. Both conserved end residues are part of each CDR3. The order of the fields is J gene, D gene, V gene, CDR3 length, clone size, CDR3 DNA, CDR3 protein. D genes are given only for firm matches. Clone size, where shown, is once, few, many, or a class for clones that have expanded.

TRBJ1-1	NA	TRBV5-1	14	once	TGCGCCAGCAGCAACGGACTGCTGAACACTGAAGCTTTCTTT	CASSNGLLNTEAFF
TRBJ1-2	NA	TRBV6-5	12	NA	TGTGCCAGCAGGTCCCCAAACTATGGCTACACCTTC	CASRSPNYGYTF
TRBJ2-1	TRBD1	TRBV6-1	12	NA	TGTGCCAGCAGTGAAGCCGGGACAGCCCAATTCTTC	CASSEAGTAQFF
TRBJ2-1	TRBD2	TRBV25-1	14	NA	TGTGCCAGCAGCCCTAGCGGGGGACGCAATGAGCAGTTCTTC	CASSPSGGRNEQFF
TRBJ2-3	TRBD2	TRBV27	16	NA	TGTGCCAGCAGTTCCCCTAGTAGCGGGGGCACAGATACGCAGTATTTT	CASSSPSSGGTDTQYF
TRBJ2-7	TRBD1	TRBV27	15	NA	TGTGCCAGCAGCCGGGGACAGGGCCTCACCTACGAGCAGTACTTC	CASSRGQGLTYEQYF
TRBJ2-1	TRBD2	TRBV6-5	15	NA	TGTGCCAGCAGTTTTAGCGGGGTTGGTAGGGATGAGCAGTTCTTC	CASSFSGVGRDEQFF
TRBJ2-1	TRBD2	TRBV5-1	16	NA	TGCGCCAGCAGCAGGACTAGCGGGGGGGCCAACGGTGAGCAGTTCTTC	CASSRTSGGANGEQFF
TRBJ2-3	NA	TRBV10-3	13	NA	TGTGCCTCCAGGGCAGGAGGCACAGATACGCAGTATTTT	CASRAGGTDTQYF
TRBJ2-2	NA	TRBV9	16	NA	TGTGCCAGCAGCGTAGGAAAGGGAGTAAACCCCGGGGAGCTGTTTTTT	CASSVGKGVNPGELFF
TRBJ1-1	NA	TRBV6-1	13	NA	TGTGCCAGCAGTGGGGACTGGTTTACTGAAGCTTTCTTT	CASSGDWFTEAFF
TRBJ2-6	NA	TRBV30	15	NA	TGTGCCTGGAGTCCACAGAGCTCTGGGGCCAACGTCCTGACTTTC	CAWSPQSSGANVLTF
TRBJ1-5	NA	TRBV27	14	NA	TGTGCCAGCAGTTTATCAACGGGGGGTCAGCCCCAGCATTTT	CASSLSTGGQPQHF
TRBJ1-2	NA	TRBV9	14	few	TGTGCCAGCAGCCTTACAGGGCTCCCCTATGGCTACACCTTC	CASSLTGLPYGYTF